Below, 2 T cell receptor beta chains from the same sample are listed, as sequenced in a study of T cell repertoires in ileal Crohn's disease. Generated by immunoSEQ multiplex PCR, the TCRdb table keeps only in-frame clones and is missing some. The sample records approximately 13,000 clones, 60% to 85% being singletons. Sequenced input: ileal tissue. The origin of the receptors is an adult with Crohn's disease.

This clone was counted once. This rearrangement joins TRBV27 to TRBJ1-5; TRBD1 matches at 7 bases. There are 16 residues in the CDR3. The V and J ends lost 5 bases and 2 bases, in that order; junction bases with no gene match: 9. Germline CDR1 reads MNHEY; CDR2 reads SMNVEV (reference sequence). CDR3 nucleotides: TGTGCCAGCAGTGAAAGAACCGGGACAGGCAATCAGCCCCAGCATTTT. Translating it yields CASSERTGTGNQPQHF.

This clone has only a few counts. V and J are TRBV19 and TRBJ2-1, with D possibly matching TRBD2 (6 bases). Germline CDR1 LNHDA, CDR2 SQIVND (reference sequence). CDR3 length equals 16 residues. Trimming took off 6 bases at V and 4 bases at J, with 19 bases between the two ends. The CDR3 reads CASRRQGAGTYNEQFF. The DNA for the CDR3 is TGTGCCAGTAGACGACAAGGGGCGGGGACTTACAATGAGCAGTTCTTC.